This T cell receptor beta chain was sequenced in a study of Ad26.COV2.S vaccination and SARS-CoV-2 variants. Whole-study results and caveats: Vaccine and placebo recipients had similar non-spike TCR breadth.

Treatment here: roughly 20 received Ad26.COV2.S at low or high dose, single or two shots; 5 received placebo; per-sample allocation not given. Sampling took place 63 days after the first vaccine or placebo injection. Worth noting for this clone: As yet, its antigen is unknown.

The V end lost 4 bases, the J end lost 7 bases, and 11 bases lay between the germline ends. Germline V gives CDR1 SNHLY, CDR2 FYNNEI. The CDR3 runs 12 residues. Assay used: immunoSEQ multiplex PCR; TCRdb lists only in-frame clones, some missing. Here the sample spans about half a million clones, roughly 87% being singletons. The TCR originated in a person between 18 and 65 years old who received the Ad26.COV2.S COVID-19 vaccine or a placebo. The chain has TRBV2 and TRBJ2-7; D not resolved. Sample: peripheral blood, taken in a trial of Ad26.COV2.S vaccine versus placebo. Here the CDR3 DNA reads TGTGCCAGCAGTGTCATCATGAAGGAGCAGTACTTC. Residues: CASSVIMKEQYF.